This TCR beta chain was found in a study of cytomegalovirus exposure and HLA in healthy donors. It was with 60 Vbeta and 13 Jbeta primers that the PCR ran. Sequencing used immunoSEQ multiplex PCR; TCRdb keeps in-frame clones, though not all of them. The sample has about 140,000 clones; 75% to 85% are singletons. The sequence was collected from a woman younger than 30 in good health and CMV-seropositive. The sequenced material came from PBMCs.

The CDR3 sequence: CASSRVGAYNEQFF. CDR3 DNA: TGTGCCAGTAGTAGGGTCGGGGCCTACAATGAGCAGTTCTTC. V is TRBV19 and J is TRBJ2-1; D is possibly TRBD2 (5 bases). Germline CDR1 LNHDA, CDR2 SQIVND (reference sequence). The CDR3 spans 14 residues. Between the trimmed V and J ends, which lost 4 bases and 2 bases, there was a span of 9 bases.